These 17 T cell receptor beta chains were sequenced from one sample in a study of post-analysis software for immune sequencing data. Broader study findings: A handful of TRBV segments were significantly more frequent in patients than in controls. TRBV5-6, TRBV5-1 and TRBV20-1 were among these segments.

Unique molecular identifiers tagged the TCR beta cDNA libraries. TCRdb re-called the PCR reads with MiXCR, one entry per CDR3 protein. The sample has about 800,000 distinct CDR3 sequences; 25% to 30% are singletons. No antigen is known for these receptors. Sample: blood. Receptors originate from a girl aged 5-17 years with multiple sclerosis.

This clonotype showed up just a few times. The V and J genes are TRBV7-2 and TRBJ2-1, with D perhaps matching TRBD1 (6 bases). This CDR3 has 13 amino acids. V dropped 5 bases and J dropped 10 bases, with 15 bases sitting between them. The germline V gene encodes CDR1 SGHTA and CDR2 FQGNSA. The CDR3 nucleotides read TGTGCCAGCAGCAACCAGGGGCTCCAAGAGCAGTTCTTC. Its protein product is CASSNQGLQEQFF.

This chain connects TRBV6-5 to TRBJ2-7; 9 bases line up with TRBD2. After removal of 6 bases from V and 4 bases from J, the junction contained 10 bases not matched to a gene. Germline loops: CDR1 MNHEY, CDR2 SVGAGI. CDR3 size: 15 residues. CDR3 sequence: CASSAGLATFYEQYF. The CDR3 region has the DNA TGTGCCAGCAGCGCTGGACTAGCGACTTTTTACGAGCAGTACTTC.

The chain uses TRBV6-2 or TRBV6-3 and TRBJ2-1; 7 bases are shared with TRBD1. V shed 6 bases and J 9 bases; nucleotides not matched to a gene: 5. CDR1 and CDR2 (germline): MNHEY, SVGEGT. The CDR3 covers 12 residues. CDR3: CASRRDRVEQFF. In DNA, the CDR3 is TGTGCCAGCAGGCGCGACAGGGTTGAGCAGTTCTTC.

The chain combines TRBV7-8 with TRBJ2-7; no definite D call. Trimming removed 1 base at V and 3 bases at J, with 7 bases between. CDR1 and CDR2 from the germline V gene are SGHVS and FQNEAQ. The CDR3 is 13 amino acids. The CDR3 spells CASSLDTNYEQYF. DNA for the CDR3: TGTGCCAGCAGCTTAGACACGAACTACGAGCAGTACTTC.

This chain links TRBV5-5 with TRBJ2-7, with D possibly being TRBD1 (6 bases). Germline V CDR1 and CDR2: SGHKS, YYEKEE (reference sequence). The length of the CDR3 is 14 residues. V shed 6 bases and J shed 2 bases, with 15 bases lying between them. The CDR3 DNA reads TGTGCCAGCACCCCTTGGGACACCCCCTACGAGCAGTACTTC. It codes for CASTPWDTPYEQYF. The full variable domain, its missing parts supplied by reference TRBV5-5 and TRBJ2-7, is DAGVTQSPTHLIKTRGQQVTLRCSPISGHKSVSWYQQVLGQGPQFIFQYYEKEERGRGNFPDRFSARQFPNYSSELNVNALLLGDSALYLCASTPWDTPYEQYFGPGTRLTVT.

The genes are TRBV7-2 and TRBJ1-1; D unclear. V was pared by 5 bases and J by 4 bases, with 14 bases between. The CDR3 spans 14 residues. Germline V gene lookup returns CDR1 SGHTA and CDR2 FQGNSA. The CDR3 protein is CASSPRPRSTEAFF. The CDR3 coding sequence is TGTGCCAGCAGCCCGCGGCCCCGAAGCACTGAAGCTTTCTTT.

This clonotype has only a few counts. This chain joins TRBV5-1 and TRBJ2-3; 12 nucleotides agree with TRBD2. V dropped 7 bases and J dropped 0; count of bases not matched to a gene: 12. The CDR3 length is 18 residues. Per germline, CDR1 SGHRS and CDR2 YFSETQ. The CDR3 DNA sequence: TGCGCCAGCGGACCTAGCGGGGGGGGATTCCATAGCACAGATACGCAGTATTTT. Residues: CASGPSGGGFHSTDTQYF.

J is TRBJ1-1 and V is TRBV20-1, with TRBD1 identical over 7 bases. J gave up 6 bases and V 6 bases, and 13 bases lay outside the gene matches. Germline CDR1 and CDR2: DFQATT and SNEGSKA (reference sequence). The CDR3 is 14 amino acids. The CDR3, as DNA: TGCAGTGCCAAGCCACAGGGGTTTGGCGCTGAAGCTTTCTTT. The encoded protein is CSAKPQGFGAEAFF.

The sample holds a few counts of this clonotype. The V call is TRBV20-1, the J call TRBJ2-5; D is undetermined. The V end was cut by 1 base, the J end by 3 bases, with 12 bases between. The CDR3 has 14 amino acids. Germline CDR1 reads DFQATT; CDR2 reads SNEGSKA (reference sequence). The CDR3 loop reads CSARGQLAKETQYF. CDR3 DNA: TGCAGTGCTAGAGGGCAACTGGCCAAAGAGACCCAGTACTTC.

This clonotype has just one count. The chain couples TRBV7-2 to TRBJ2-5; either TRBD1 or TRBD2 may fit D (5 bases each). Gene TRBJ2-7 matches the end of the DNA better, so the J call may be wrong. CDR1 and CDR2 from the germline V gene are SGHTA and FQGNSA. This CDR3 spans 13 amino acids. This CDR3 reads CASSFGARFEQYF. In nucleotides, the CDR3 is TGTGCCAGCAGCTTCGGGGCCCGCTTCGAGCAGTACTTC.

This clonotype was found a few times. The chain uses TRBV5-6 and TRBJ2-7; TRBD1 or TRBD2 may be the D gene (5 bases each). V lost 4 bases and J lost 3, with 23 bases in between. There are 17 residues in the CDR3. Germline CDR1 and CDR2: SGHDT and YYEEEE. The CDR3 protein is CASSGVPRGGSFYEQYF. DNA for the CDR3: TGTGCCAGCAGCGGGGTCCCTCGGGGCGGGTCCTTCTACGAGCAGTACTTC.

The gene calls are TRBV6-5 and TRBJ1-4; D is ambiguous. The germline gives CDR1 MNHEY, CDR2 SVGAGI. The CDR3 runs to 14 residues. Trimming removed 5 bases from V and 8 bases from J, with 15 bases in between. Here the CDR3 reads CASSLSESSEKLFF. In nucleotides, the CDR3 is TGTGCCAGCAGTCTATCGGAGTCGTCGGAAAAACTGTTTTTT.

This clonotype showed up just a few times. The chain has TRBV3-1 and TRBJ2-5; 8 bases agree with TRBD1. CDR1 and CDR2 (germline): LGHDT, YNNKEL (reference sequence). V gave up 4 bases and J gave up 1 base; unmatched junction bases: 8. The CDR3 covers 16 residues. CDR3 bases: TGTGCCAGCAGCCTGCGGAGAACAGGGGGCCAAGAGACCCAGTACTTC. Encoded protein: CASSLRRTGGQETQYF.

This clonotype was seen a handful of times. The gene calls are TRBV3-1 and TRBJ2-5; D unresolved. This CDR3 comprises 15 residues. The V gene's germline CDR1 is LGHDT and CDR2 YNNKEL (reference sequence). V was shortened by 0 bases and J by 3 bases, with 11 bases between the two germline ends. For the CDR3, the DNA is TGTGCCAGCAGCCAAGATTGGGCAGGCAAAGAGACCCAGTACTTC. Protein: CASSQDWAGKETQYF.

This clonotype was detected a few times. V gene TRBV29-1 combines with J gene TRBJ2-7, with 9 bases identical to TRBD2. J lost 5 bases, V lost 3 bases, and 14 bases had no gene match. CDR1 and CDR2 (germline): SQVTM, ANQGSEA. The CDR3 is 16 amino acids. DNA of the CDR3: TGCAGCGTTGAGGGGGCAATAGCGGGAGCGCCGGACGAGCAGTACTTC. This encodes CSVEGAIAGAPDEQYF.

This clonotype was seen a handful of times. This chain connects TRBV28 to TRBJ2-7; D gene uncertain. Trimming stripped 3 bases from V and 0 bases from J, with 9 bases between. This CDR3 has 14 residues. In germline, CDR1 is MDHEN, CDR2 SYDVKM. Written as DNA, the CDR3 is TGTGCCAGCAGTTTCTCACCGGGCTCCTACGAGCAGTACTTC. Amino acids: CASSFSPGSYEQYF.

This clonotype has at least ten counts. CDR3 bases: TGTGCCAGCAGCTTAGCGGGAATAGAGCAGTACTTC. Protein sequence: CASSLAGIEQYF. The chain has TRBV7-9 and TRBJ2-7; D unresolved. The CDR3 runs to 12 residues. The V end was cut by 0 bases, the J end by 7 bases, with 7 bases between. Germline V CDR1 and CDR2: SEHNR, FQNEAQ (reference sequence).